This entry features one TCR beta chain sequence. Its matching antigen is unknown. This sample was included in a study of T-cell memory formation after mild COVID-19. Study conclusions and caveats: Whereas later expanders leaned CD4+, clones contracting day 15 to 85 showed a balanced CD4/CD8 makeup. Pre-infection memory contained some responding clones, which suggested that cross-reactive memory had joined.

The CDR3 is 14 amino acids. V gave up 4 bases and J gave up 3 bases, with 13 bases separating them. Germline values: CDR1 MNHNY, CDR2 SVGAGI (reference sequence). Constant-segment primers were used for 5'RACE, and the resulting TCR alpha and TCR beta cDNA libraries carried sample barcodes and UMIs. TCRdb re-called the 5' RACE reads through MiXCR, storing one row per CDR3 protein. This table has 350,000 to 500,000 distinct CDR3 sequences, roughly 18% appearing once. The sequence was collected from a man between 18 and 35 years old who had mild COVID-19 (a few samples of this study predate the infection). Cell type and time point are not known. Material: PBMCs or a T cell subset sorted from them (not recorded which). The V and J genes are TRBV6-6 and TRBJ2-7; the D is unclear. The CDR3 here is CASSSAQPLYEQYF. DNA for the CDR3: TGTGCCAGCAGTTCCGCTCAGCCTCTCTACGAGCAGTACTTC.